One and the same sample provided the 24 T cell receptor beta chains below, sequenced in a study of T cell changes during pregnancy in multiple sclerosis. Profiling relied on immunoSEQ multiplex PCR, and the TCRdb table lists in-frame clones only, not all of them. The profile covers 55,000 to 85,000 clones, with around nine tenths appearing a single time and over 1% taken by the ten largest. The sequencing used peripheral blood, collected in the third trimester of pregnancy. Source of these receptors: a female donor with multiple sclerosis, enrolled in a pregnancy study.

The CDR3 sequence is CASSSLGTGDNQPQHF. Here the CDR3 DNA reads TGTGCCAGCAGCTCGTTAGGGACAGGGGACAATCAGCCCCAGCATTTT. The V call is TRBV28, the J call TRBJ1-5; 10 nucleotides agree with TRBD1. The CDR3 is 16 amino acids. V dropped 6 bases and J dropped 3; count of bases not matched to a gene: 8. From germline, CDR1 is MDHEN and CDR2 SYDVKM.

The chain employs TRBV11-2 and TRBJ2-2, with TRBD2 identical over 12 bases. J was trimmed by 2 bases and V by 3 bases; bases with no gene match: 7. Looked up from germline, CDR1 is SGHAT and CDR2 is FQNNGV. The CDR3 length is 18 residues. As DNA, the CDR3 is TGTGCCAGCAGCTTTGGACTAGCGGGATTTCAAAACACCGGGGAGCTGTTTTTT. This encodes CASSFGLAGFQNTGELFF.

The chain carries TRBV19 and TRBJ2-1; 10 bases agree with TRBD2. CDR1 and CDR2 from the germline V gene are LNHDA and SQIVND (reference sequence). The trim removed 3 bases at V and 3 bases at J, leaving 5 bases unmatched. The CDR3 length is 16 residues. In nucleotides, the CDR3 is TGTGCCAGTAGTATCCTAGCGGGAGTGGTCTACAATGAGCAGTTCTTC. Protein sequence: CASSILAGVVYNEQFF.

The rearrangement uses TRBV27 and TRBJ1-3; TRBD1 might be the D (5 bases). The CDR3 runs 19 residues. Trimming removed 0 bases at V and 0 bases at J, with 18 bases between. CDR1 is MNHEY, CDR2 SMNVEV, per germline (reference sequence). CDR3: CASSLSGPDSFHSGNTIYF. CDR3 sequence (DNA): TGTGCCAGCAGTTTATCGGGGCCAGACTCTTTCCACTCTGGAAACACCATATATTTT.

J is TRBJ1-1 and V is TRBV5-4; 9 bases are a match to TRBD1. Germline loops: CDR1 SGHNT, CDR2 YYREEE (reference sequence). The CDR3 is 16 amino acids. J gave up 3 bases and V 4 bases, and 10 bases lay outside the gene matches. The CDR3 reads CASSMQTGGIDTEAFF. The CDR3 nucleotides are TGTGCCAGCAGCATGCAGACAGGGGGAATTGACACTGAAGCTTTCTTT.

J is TRBJ2-7 and V is TRBV5-1; 10 bases line up with TRBD2. Germline CDR1 and CDR2: SGHRS and YFSETQ. This CDR3 is built from 15 residues. With 1 base clipped from V and 6 bases from J, the junction kept 7 bases outside the gene matches. The CDR3 here is CASSLLASGSREQYF. The CDR3 DNA follows: TGCGCCAGCAGCTTGTTGGCTAGCGGGAGTCGCGAGCAGTACTTC.

This sequence joins TRBV28 and TRBJ1-1; no clear D. The germline V gene has CDR1 MDHEN and CDR2 SYDVKM. V lost 3 bases and J 4 bases, leaving 15 bases between the germline ends. The CDR3 runs 15 residues. CDR3 bases: TGTGCCAGCAGTTTTCCGCCCCTCCAGCGCACTGAAGCTTTCTTT. This sequence encodes CASSFPPLQRTEAFF.

This clone was observed a few times. This chain connects TRBV2 to TRBJ2-2; D is uncertain. The V gene's germline CDR1 is SNHLY and CDR2 FYNNEI. The CDR3 is made up of 13 amino acids. V was shortened by 10 bases and J by 7 bases, with 16 bases between the two germline ends. The chain's CDR3 is CANLKNRGGELFF. The CDR3, as DNA: TGTGCCAACCTTAAGAACCGAGGCGGGGAGCTGTTTTTT.

V gene TRBV7-3 combines with J gene TRBJ2-1; possibly TRBD2 for D (7 bases). V lost 5 bases to trimming and J lost 7 bases, with 21 bases between them. The germline CDR1 and CDR2 sequences are SGHTA and FQGTGA. CDR3 size: 16 residues. In nucleotides, the CDR3 is TGTGCCAGCAGCCCCACGGGGGCGGGAGTGGGGAATGAGCAGTTCTTC. It specifies CASSPTGAGVGNEQFF. Looking up the rest from reference TRBV7-3 and TRBJ2-1 gives the full variable domain: GAGVSQTPSNKVTEKGKYVELRCDPISGHTALYWYRQSLGQGPEFLIYFQGTGAADDSGLPNDRFFAVRPEGSVSTLKIQRTERGDSAVYLCASSPTGAGVGNEQFFGPGTRLTVL.

V gene TRBV7-9 combines with J gene TRBJ1-4, with D possibly TRBD1 on 5 matching bases. The CDR3 length is 15 residues. Trimming stripped 7 bases from V and 4 bases from J, with 16 bases between. The V gene's germline CDR1 is SEHNR and CDR2 FQNEAQ (reference sequence). The CDR3, as DNA: TGTGCCAGCACCGTGACCGGGACTCGTAATGAAAAACTGTTTTTT. Translating it yields CASTVTGTRNEKLFF.

The rearrangement uses TRBV7-9 and TRBJ2-7; 8 bases fit TRBD1. Germline CDR1 and CDR2: SEHNR and FQNEAQ (reference sequence). The CDR3 runs to 14 residues. With V trimmed by 5 bases and J by 5 bases, 8 bases remained unmatched. The CDR3 DNA reads as TGTGCCAGCAGCCAGGCTGGACAGGGTAACGAGCAGTACTTC. It codes for CASSQAGQGNEQYF.

The J gene is TRBJ1-1, the V gene TRBV2, with 7 bases identical to TRBD1. CDR1 is SNHLY, CDR2 FYNNEI, per germline. The CDR3 is 13 residues long. V gave up 6 bases and J gave up 10 bases; unmatched junction bases: 11. This CDR3 reads CASSLDRDRRAFF. The DNA of the CDR3 is TGTGCCAGCAGCCTAGACAGGGACCGGCGAGCTTTCTTT.

The chain carries TRBV9 and TRBJ2-3; maybe TRBD2 (5 bases). Germline V gives CDR1 SGDLS, CDR2 YYNGEE. Trimming removed 1 base at V and 6 bases at J, with 18 bases between. The length of the CDR3 is 16 residues. The CDR3 DNA reads as TGTGCCAGCAGCGTAAATACTAGGACCTCGGATGATACGCAGTATTTT. Translating it yields CASSVNTRTSDDTQYF.

This sequence joins TRBV29-1 and TRBJ1-4, with D possibly being TRBD1 (6 bases). The germline V gene encodes CDR1 SQVTM and CDR2 ANQGSEA. This CDR3 is built from 16 residues. V was clipped by 6 bases and J by 0 bases, with 17 bases between them. The CDR3 DNA is TGCAGCGTCGGGGGGCTGACTTCAGCAACTAATGAAAAACTGTTTTTT. Encoded protein: CSVGGLTSATNEKLFF.

The V gene is TRBV6-1, the J gene TRBJ1-1, with TRBD1 matching 8 bases. Germline CDR1 is MNHNS and CDR2 is SASEGT. V dropped 8 bases and J dropped 3; count of bases not matched to a gene: 5. This CDR3 is built from 13 residues. CDR3 amino acids: CASRQGMYTEAFF. The CDR3 bases are TGTGCCAGCCGACAGGGGATGTACACTGAAGCTTTCTTT.

CDR3 protein: CASSPGTREYEQYF. The CDR3 DNA follows: TGTGCCAGCAGCCCCGGGACAAGGGAATACGAGCAGTACTTC. V is TRBV27 and J is TRBJ2-7, with a possible D match to TRBD1 (6 bases). Looked up from germline, CDR1 is MNHEY and CDR2 is SMNVEV (reference sequence). Trimming pared 6 bases from V and 4 bases from J, leaving 16 bases between. The CDR3 sequence is 14 residues long.

The chain employs TRBV2 and TRBJ2-1, with D tentatively TRBD2 (5 bases). Germline V gives CDR1 SNHLY, CDR2 FYNNEI. Trimming left V 4 bases short and J 9 bases short, with 13 bases between. The CDR3 runs to 13 residues. The CDR3: CASSADTRSEQFF. The DNA of the CDR3 is TGTGCCAGCAGTGCCGATACTAGGAGTGAGCAGTTCTTC.

The chain couples TRBV29-1 to TRBJ1-2, with TRBD1 matching 8 bases. CDR1 is SQVTM, CDR2 ANQGSEA, per germline. The CDR3 is made up of 13 amino acids. The V gene end was trimmed by 7 bases and the J gene end by 4 bases; junction bases not matched to a gene: 8. The CDR3 DNA reads as TGCAGCGGAACCCAGGGGGCGGGCTATGGCTACACCTTC. It codes for CSGTQGAGYGYTF.

The chain recombines TRBV6-5 with TRBJ2-7, with 9 bases matching TRBD1. V lost 10 bases and J lost 4; bases outside the gene matches: 14. This CDR3 region has 15 residues. The germline V gene encodes CDR1 MNHEY and CDR2 SVGAGI. CDR3 amino acids: CAKIFRQGDRYEQYF. The CDR3 DNA sequence: TGTGCCAAGATCTTTCGACAGGGGGATAGGTACGAGCAGTACTTC.

V gene TRBV30 combines with J gene TRBJ2-5; weak D call: TRBD2 (6 bases). CDR3 length equals 13 residues. V was shortened by 4 bases and J by 7 bases, with 16 bases between the two germline ends. CDR1 and CDR2 (germline): GTSNPN, SVGIG (reference sequence). The CDR3 DNA reads as TGTGCCTGGAACCCGGGGGAGAAAGGGACCCAGTACTTC. Translation: CAWNPGEKGTQYF.

For the CDR3, the DNA is TGTGCCAGCAGCTCTTCGGGACTACTCTACGATACGCAGTATTTT. Protein: CASSSSGLLYDTQYF. The chain recombines TRBV21-1 with TRBJ2-3; the table gives TRBD2 as D, unverified against the DNA. TRBV21-1 is a pseudogene segment. This CDR3 is built from 15 residues.

This chain joins TRBV28 and TRBJ2-1; 11 bases match TRBD1. Germline CDR1 MDHEN, CDR2 SYDVKM. The CDR3 is 15 amino acids. The ends lost 8 bases at V and 3 bases at J; junction bases unmatched: 6. The CDR3 region has the DNA TGTGCCAGCCGGCACGGGACAGGGGGCTACAATGAGCAGTTCTTC. The encoded protein is CASRHGTGGYNEQFF.

This chain links TRBV11-2 with TRBJ2-5, with TRBD2 identical over 9 bases. Trimming took 6 bases from V and 5 from J; bases not matched to a gene: 16. The CDR3 covers 17 residues. Per germline, CDR1 SGHAT and CDR2 FQNNGV. DNA for the CDR3: TGTGCCAGCAGTCACCGAGGGGGCGGGAGGGCCGGGGAGACCCAGTACTTC. It translates to CASSHRGGGRAGETQYF.

The chain recombines TRBV28 with TRBJ2-1; 8 positions match TRBD2. V lost 8 bases and J lost 7; bases outside the gene matches: 13. This CDR3 contains 15 residues. Germline CDR1 is MDHEN and CDR2 is SYDVKM. The CDR3 spells CASGMGPSGFNEQFF. In DNA, the CDR3 is TGTGCCAGCGGAATGGGGCCTAGCGGGTTTAATGAGCAGTTCTTC.